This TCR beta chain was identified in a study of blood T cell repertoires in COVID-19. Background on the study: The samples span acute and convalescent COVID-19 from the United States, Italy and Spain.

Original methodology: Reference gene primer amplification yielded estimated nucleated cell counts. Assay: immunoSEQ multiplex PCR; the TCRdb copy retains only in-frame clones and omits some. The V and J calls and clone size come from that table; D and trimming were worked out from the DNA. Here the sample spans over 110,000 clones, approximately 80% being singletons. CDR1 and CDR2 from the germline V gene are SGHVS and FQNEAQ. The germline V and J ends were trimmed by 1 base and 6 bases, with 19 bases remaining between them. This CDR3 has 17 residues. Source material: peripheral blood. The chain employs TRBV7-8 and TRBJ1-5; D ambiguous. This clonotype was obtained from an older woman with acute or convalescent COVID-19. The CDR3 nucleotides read TGTGCCAGCAGCTTAGGGTCGTGGAGGGATATGGGTCAGCCCCAGCATTTT. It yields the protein CASSLGSWRDMGQPQHF.